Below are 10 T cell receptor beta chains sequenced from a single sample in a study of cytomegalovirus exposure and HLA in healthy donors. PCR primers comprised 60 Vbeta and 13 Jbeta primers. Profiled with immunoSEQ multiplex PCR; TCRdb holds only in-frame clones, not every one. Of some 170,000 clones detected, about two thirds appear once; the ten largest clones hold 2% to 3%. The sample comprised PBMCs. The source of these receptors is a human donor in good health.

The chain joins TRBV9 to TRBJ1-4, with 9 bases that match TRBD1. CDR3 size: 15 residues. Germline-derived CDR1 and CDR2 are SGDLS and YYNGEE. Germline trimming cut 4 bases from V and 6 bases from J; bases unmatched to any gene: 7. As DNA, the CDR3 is TGTGCCAGCAGCCCAACGGGACAGGGCTATGAAAAACTGTTTTTT. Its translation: CASSPTGQGYEKLFF.

CDR3 residues: CASSLSPGVEQYF. CDR3 bases: TGTGCCAGCAGTTTATCACCCGGGGTCGAGCAGTACTTC. This chain connects TRBV27 to TRBJ2-7; maybe TRBD2 (5 bases). Germline V gene data show CDR1 as MNHEY and CDR2 as SMNVEV (reference sequence). This CDR3 is 13 amino acids long. V dropped 0 bases and J dropped 6 bases, with 9 bases sitting between them.

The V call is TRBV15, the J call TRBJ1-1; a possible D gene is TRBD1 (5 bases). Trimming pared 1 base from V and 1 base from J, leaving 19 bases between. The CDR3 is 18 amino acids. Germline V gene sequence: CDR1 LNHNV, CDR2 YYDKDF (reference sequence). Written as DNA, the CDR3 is TGTGCCACCAGCAGAGCCCCAGTAAACGGACACAAGAACACTGAAGCTTTCTTT. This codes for CATSRAPVNGHKNTEAFF.

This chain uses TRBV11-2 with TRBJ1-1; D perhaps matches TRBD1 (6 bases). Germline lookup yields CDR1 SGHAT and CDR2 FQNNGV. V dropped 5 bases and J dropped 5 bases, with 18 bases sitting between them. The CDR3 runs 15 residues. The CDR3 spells CASSHGGRGETEAFF. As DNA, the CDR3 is TGTGCCAGCAGCCACGGGGGGCGAGGTGAAACTGAAGCTTTCTTT.

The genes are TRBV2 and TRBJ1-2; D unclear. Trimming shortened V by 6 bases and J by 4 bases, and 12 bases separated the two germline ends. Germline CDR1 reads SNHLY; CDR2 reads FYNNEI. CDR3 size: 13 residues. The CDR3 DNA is TGTGCCAGCAGGGCTGAAGTGGCCTATGGCTACACCTTC. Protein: CASRAEVAYGYTF.

The CDR3 protein is CASTVQAGGADTQYF. Written as DNA, the CDR3 is TGTGCCAGCACCGTCCAAGCGGGGGGGGCAGATACGCAGTATTTT. The chain couples TRBV6-1 to TRBJ2-3; 10 nucleotides match TRBD2. The trim removed 7 bases at V and 4 bases at J, leaving 8 bases unmatched. Germline V gives CDR1 MNHNS, CDR2 SASEGT. The CDR3 extends over 15 amino acids.

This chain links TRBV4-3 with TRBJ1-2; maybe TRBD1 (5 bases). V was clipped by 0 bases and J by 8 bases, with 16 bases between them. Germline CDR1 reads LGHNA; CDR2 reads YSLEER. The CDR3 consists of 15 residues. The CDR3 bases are TGCGCCAGCAGCCAAGAGGGGCAGGGTAGTTTGGGCTACACCTTC. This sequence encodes CASSQEGQGSLGYTF.

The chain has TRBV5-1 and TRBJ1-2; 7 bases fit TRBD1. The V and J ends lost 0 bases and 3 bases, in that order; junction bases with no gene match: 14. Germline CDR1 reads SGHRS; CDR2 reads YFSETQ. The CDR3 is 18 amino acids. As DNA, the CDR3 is TGCGCCAGCAGCTTGGTCCCCCGCGACAGGGCGATGCACTATGGCTACACCTTC. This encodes CASSLVPRDRAMHYGYTF.

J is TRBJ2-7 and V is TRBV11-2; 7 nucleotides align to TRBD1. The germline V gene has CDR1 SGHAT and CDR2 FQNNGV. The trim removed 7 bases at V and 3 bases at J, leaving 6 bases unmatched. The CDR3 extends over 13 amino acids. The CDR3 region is CASTLTGNYEQYF. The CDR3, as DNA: TGTGCCAGCACCCTGACAGGGAACTACGAGCAGTACTTC.

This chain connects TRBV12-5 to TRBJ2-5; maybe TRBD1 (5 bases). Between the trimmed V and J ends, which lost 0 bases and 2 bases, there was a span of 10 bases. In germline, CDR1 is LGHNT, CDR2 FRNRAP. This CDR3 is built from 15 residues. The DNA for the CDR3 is TGTGCTAGTGGTTTGGTTGGGGCACCTCAAGAGACCCAGTACTTC. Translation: CASGLVGAPQETQYF.